The 15 T cell receptor beta chains listed next were all sequenced from one sample in a study of cytomegalovirus exposure and HLA in healthy donors. The repertoire was sequenced with immunoSEQ multiplex PCR; TCRdb's copy has only in-frame clones and lacks some. The data contain over 200,000 clones, roughly 88% of them singletons. What was sequenced was PBMCs. The receptors stem from a young woman in good health and CMV-seronegative.

This clone is medium-sized by share. The J gene is TRBJ2-3, the V gene TRBV6-1; 10 bases are shared with TRBD2. CDR1 is MNHNS, CDR2 SASEGT, per germline. V trimming: 2 bases; J trimming: 4 bases; junction bases outside the gene matches: 0. The CDR3 is 14 amino acids. The CDR3 here is CASSELAGADTQYF. Here the CDR3 DNA reads TGTGCCAGCAGTGAACTAGCGGGAGCAGATACGCAGTATTTT.

The chain recombines TRBV28 with TRBJ1-2; TRBD1 agrees at 9 bases. Germline lookup yields CDR1 MDHEN and CDR2 SYDVKM. The CDR3 sequence is 15 residues long. The V segment lost 6 bases and the J segment 1 base; nucleotides outside the gene matches: 6. CDR3: CASSRGTGNNYGYTF. Written as DNA, the CDR3 is TGTGCCAGCAGCCGAGGGACAGGGAATAACTATGGCTACACCTTC.

About this clone itself: Other DNA sequences in the sample encode the same CDR3. The chain employs TRBV28 and TRBJ1-2; 8 bases are a match to TRBD1. Germline V gives CDR1 MDHEN, CDR2 SYDVKM. V lost 5 bases to trimming and J lost 4 bases; unmatched junction nucleotides: 3. CDR3 length equals 13 residues. The CDR3 is CASSPGTGYGYTF. The CDR3 nucleotides are TGTGCCAGCAGTCCCGGGACAGGCTATGGCTACACCTTC.

The chain recombines TRBV2 with TRBJ1-5, with TRBD1 as a possible D gene (5 bases). The CDR3 loop spans 13 amino acids. Germline-derived CDR1 and CDR2 are SNHLY and FYNNEI. V lost 5 bases and J lost 7, with 12 bases in between. CDR3 sequence reads: CASSREDSQPQHF. CDR3 coding DNA: TGTGCCAGCAGTAGAGAAGACAGCCAGCCCCAGCATTTT.

The chain joins TRBV5-1 to TRBJ1-1, with 8 bases lining up with TRBD1. CDR1 is SGHRS, CDR2 YFSETQ, per germline. The CDR3 has 16 residues. Unmatched junction bases numbered 8, after V lost 2 bases and J lost 2 bases. This CDR3 is CASSFTGGPTNTEAFF. CDR3 nucleotide sequence: TGCGCCAGCAGCTTTACAGGGGGGCCAACAAACACTGAAGCTTTCTTT. Filled out from reference TRBV5-1 and TRBJ1-1, the complete variable domain reads KAGVTQTPRYLIKTRGQQVTLSCSPISGHRSVSWYQQTPGQGLQFLFEYFSETQRNKGNFPGRFSGRQFSNSRSEMNVSTLELGDSALYLCASSFTGGPTNTEAFFGQGTRLTVV.

A single count supports this clone. This chain connects TRBV28 to TRBJ1-2; tentatively, D is TRBD1 (6 bases). V lost 3 bases and J lost 8, with 13 bases in between. The CDR3 contains 13 residues. Germline CDR1 reads MDHEN; CDR2 reads SYDVKM. The CDR3 loop is CASSFRQVKGYTF. Written as DNA, the CDR3 is TGTGCCAGCAGTTTCCGACAGGTCAAAGGCTACACCTTC.

This clone has more than one count but fewer than ten. V is TRBV19 and J is TRBJ2-2; a weak D match, TRBD2 (6 bases). V lost 11 bases and J 5 bases, leaving 15 bases between the germline ends. The CDR3 covers 13 residues. Per the germline V gene, CDR1 is LNHDA and CDR2 is SQIVND (reference sequence). The CDR3 nucleotides read TGTGCCTACCGGGACGCGGGGACCGGGGAGCTGTTTTTT. This translates into CAYRDAGTGELFF.

This clone was found a few times. The chain employs TRBV5-6 and TRBJ2-3; no reliable D call. Germline V gene data show CDR1 as SGHDT and CDR2 as YYEEEE. The CDR3 totals 13 residues. Trimming left V 1 base short and J 0 bases short, with 3 bases between. CDR3 DNA: TGTGCCAGCAGCTTGTCTAGCACAGATACGCAGTATTTT. As protein: CASSLSSTDTQYF.

V and J are TRBV5-8 and TRBJ2-7; D is perhaps TRBD1 (6 bases). V lost 0 bases and J 1 base, leaving 14 bases between the germline ends. The V gene's germline CDR1 is SGHTS and CDR2 YDEGEE. CDR3 length: 16 amino acids. The CDR3 bases are TGTGCCAGCAGCTTGGGCTCGGACAGTCCTTCCTACGAGCAGTACTTC. As protein: CASSLGSDSPSYEQYF.

The chain has TRBV5-1 and TRBJ2-3; D call uncertain. CDR3 length equals 13 residues. The V end was cut by 0 bases, the J end by 2 bases, with 4 bases between. Germline V gene data show CDR1 as SGHRS and CDR2 as YFSETQ. CDR3 region: CASSLGDTDTQYF. In DNA form, the CDR3 reads TGCGCCAGCAGCTTGGGCGACACAGATACGCAGTATTTT.

The chain employs TRBV4-1 and TRBJ1-1; no clear D gene. The V end was cut by 0 bases, the J end by 1 base, with 6 bases between. CDR3 length: 14 residues. Germline V gene lookup returns CDR1 MGHRA and CDR2 YSYEKL. The CDR3 nucleotides are TGCGCCAGCAGCCAAGAGGAGGAGAACACTGAAGCTTTCTTT. Translated: CASSQEEENTEAFF.

V usage is TRBV27 and J usage is TRBJ2-2; D is unclear. The V and J ends lost 5 bases and 7 bases respectively, with 8 bases between them. The length of the CDR3 is 12 residues. Germline-derived CDR1 and CDR2 are MNHEY and SMNVEV (reference sequence). The DNA for the CDR3 is TGTGCCAGCAGTCTGGAGTACGGGGAGCTGTTTTTT. It is translated as CASSLEYGELFF.

The chain joins TRBV7-9 to TRBJ2-5, with TRBD1 matching 11 bases. CDR3 length: 15 amino acids. Germline CDR1 is SEHNR and CDR2 is FQNEAQ (reference sequence). The V segment lost 5 bases and the J segment 3 bases; nucleotides outside the gene matches: 5. The CDR3 region is CASSIWTGGEETQYF. The CDR3 bases are TGTGCCAGCAGCATTTGGACAGGGGGCGAAGAGACCCAGTACTTC.

This sequence joins TRBV30 and TRBJ2-5; possibly TRBD2 for D (6 bases). This CDR3 spans 15 amino acids. Trimming removed 0 bases from V and 5 bases from J, with 16 bases in between. Germline loops: CDR1 GTSNPN, CDR2 SVGIG (reference sequence). CDR3 sequence: CAWSVGGARTETQYF. CDR3 DNA: TGTGCCTGGAGTGTAGGAGGGGCCAGAACGGAGACCCAGTACTTC.

The chain is built from TRBV19 and TRBJ2-2; the D gene is possibly TRBD1 (5 bases). With 3 bases removed from V and 0 bases from J, the gap between germline ends came to 8 bases. The CDR3 loop spans 15 amino acids. Germline V gene sequence: CDR1 LNHDA, CDR2 SQIVND (reference sequence). As DNA, the CDR3 is TGTGCCAGTAGTATGATCAGGGCGAACACCGGGGAGCTGTTTTTT. This codes for CASSMIRANTGELFF.